The 11 T cell receptor beta chains below come from one sample, sequenced in a study of CD8+CD57+ T cells in acquired aplastic anemia. Genomic DNA acted as the template from which TCR beta VDJ combination and CDR3 sequence profiling were carried out. MiXCR was run by TCRdb on the reads, yielding one entry per CDR3 protein. The profile shows about 140,000 distinct CDR3 sequences, around two fifths of them singletons. The sample comprised sorted CD4+, CD8+, or CD8+CD57+ T cells (not recorded which) from PBMCs. The receptors here all came from a human donor in good health, serving as a control.

This sequence joins TRBV2 and TRBJ2-4, with TRBD2 identical over 7 bases. Germline V gene lookup returns CDR1 SNHLY and CDR2 FYNNEI. This CDR3 has 12 residues. With 4 bases clipped from V and 9 bases from J, the junction kept 3 bases outside the gene matches. CDR3 protein: CASSGGGSIQYF. CDR3 coding DNA: TGTGCCAGCAGTGGGGGGGGGAGCATTCAGTACTTC. Drawing the rest from reference TRBV2 and TRBJ2-4, the complete variable domain is EPEVTQTPSHQVTQMGQEVILRCVPISNHLYFYWYRQILGQKVEFLVSFYNNEISEKSEIFDDQFSVERPDGSNFTLKIRSTKLEDSAMYFCASSGGGSIQYFGAGTRLSVL.

V is TRBV7-9 and J is TRBJ1-4; the D gene is possibly TRBD1 (6 bases). Germline loops: CDR1 SEHNR, CDR2 FQNEAQ (reference sequence). The V and J ends lost 6 bases and 6 bases respectively, with 8 bases between them. The CDR3 contains 12 residues. The CDR3 bases are TGTGCCAGCAGTCGACAGGATGAAAAACTGTTTTTT. This gives the protein CASSRQDEKLFF.

In this sample, this clonotype turned up many times. The chain carries TRBV6-6 and TRBJ1-1; the D is unclear. The germline V gene encodes CDR1 MNHNY and CDR2 SVGAGI (reference sequence). The CDR3 is 12 amino acids. V was pared by 0 bases and J by 2 bases, with 1 base between. The CDR3 DNA follows: TGTGCCAGCAGTTACTCTAACACTGAAGCTTTCTTT. Translated: CASSYSNTEAFF.

This clonotype was recorded many times. The CDR3 sequence is CASSFFAGGITDTQYF. For the CDR3, the DNA is TGTGCCAGCAGCTTTTTTGCGGGGGGGATCACAGATACGCAGTATTTT. The V call is TRBV11-2, the J call TRBJ2-3; 9 bases are shared with TRBD2. V lost 3 bases and J lost 2; bases outside the gene matches: 6. CDR3 length: 16 amino acids. Germline V CDR1 and CDR2: SGHAT, FQNNGV.

The chain links TRBV5-1 to TRBJ1-1; D gene uncertain. The CDR3 contains 14 residues. The V gene's germline CDR1 is SGHRS and CDR2 YFSETQ. V lost 2 bases, J lost 3 bases, and 11 bases lay in between. CDR3 amino acids: CASSLREGYTEAFF. The DNA of the CDR3 is TGCGCCAGCAGCTTAAGAGAGGGTTACACTGAAGCTTTCTTT.

This clonotype showed up many times. The chain couples TRBV3-1 to TRBJ2-7, with 7 positions matching TRBD1. V shed 4 bases and J 2 bases; nucleotides not matched to a gene: 8. The CDR3 covers 15 residues. CDR1 and CDR2 (germline): LGHDT, YNNKEL (reference sequence). CDR3 loop: CASSLRGGQAYEQYF. CDR3 in DNA: TGTGCCAGCAGCCTCAGAGGAGGACAGGCCTACGAGCAGTACTTC.

The chain combines TRBV20-1 with TRBJ2-1; D unclear. Germline-derived CDR1 and CDR2 are DFQATT and SNEGSKA (reference sequence). This CDR3 contains 14 residues. Trimming cost V 5 bases and J 6 bases, with 17 bases left between them. The CDR3 nucleotides read TGCAGTGCTGAATGGCTATCCAATGCCAATGAGCAGTTCTTC. Encoded protein: CSAEWLSNANEQFF.

This clonotype was found many times. This chain uses TRBV25-1 with TRBJ1-3, with 7 bases aligning to TRBD1. With V trimmed by 10 bases and J by 0 bases, 12 bases remained unmatched. The CDR3 has 16 residues. CDR1 is MGHDK, CDR2 SYGVNS, per germline. CDR3 coding DNA: TGTGCCACTAGGACACAGGGGTGGCTCTCTGGAAACACCATATATTTT. Translation gives CATRTQGWLSGNTIYF.

This clonotype was counted ten times or more. As DNA, the CDR3 is TGTGCCAGCTCACCTTTGGCGGATAACACTGAAGCTTTCTTT. Residues: CASSPLADNTEAFF. J is TRBJ1-1 and V is TRBV18, with D unclear. The CDR3 consists of 14 residues. CDR1 and CDR2 from the germline V gene are KGHSH and LQKENI. V was clipped by 3 bases and J by 2 bases, with 10 bases between them. Full variable domain (missing parts from reference TRBV18 and TRBJ1-1): NAGVMQNPRHLVRRRGQEARLRCSPMKGHSHVYWYRQLPEEGLKFMVYLQKENIIDESGMPKERFSAEFPKEGPSILRIQQVVRGDSAAYFCASSPLADNTEAFFGQGTRLTVV.

Of note for this clonotype: A much larger clone lies a single base off, so this may be a read error. The CDR3 bases are TGTGCTAGTGGTCTTCCCAACTCCTACGAGCAGTACTTC. Translated: CASGLPNSYEQYF. The gene calls are TRBV12-5 and TRBJ2-7; D remains ambiguous. The CDR3 spans 13 residues. Germline V gene data show CDR1 as LGHNT and CDR2 as FRNRAP. Trimming took off 5 bases at V and 0 bases at J, with 8 bases between the two ends.

On this clonotype itself: An end of the junction does not agree with germline; a read error may underlie this. The chain links TRBV28 to TRBJ1-3; no clear D gene. The germline V gene encodes CDR1 MDHEN and CDR2 SYDVKM. This CDR3 has 13 amino acids. The CDR3: CATRVAAGTTIYF. The CDR3 DNA reads TGTGCCACCCGGGTAGCAGCTGGAACCACCATATATTTT.